This T cell receptor (beta chain) was observed in a study of blood T cells in healthy people across ages. A J-beta primer mix and a sample-barcoded 5' primer were used in a second PCR of about 7 to 12 cycles. Any given sample supplied a minimum of 2.5 million CDR3-containing paired-end reads. TCRdb fed the 5' RACE reads into MiXCR, producing one record per CDR3 protein. The sample shows approximately 1.5 million distinct CDR3 sequences, 40% to 45% of them seen only once. Healthy Russian Caucasian donors spanned ages about 6 to 100 years. Researchers collected ten milliliters of peripheral blood from every single donor. As to this clonotype: What it recognizes is unknown.

Trimming took 1 base from V and 6 from J, leaving 19 bases between them. Germline-derived CDR1 and CDR2 are SGHTA and FQGNSA. This CDR3 is built from 17 residues. Study-level points and caveats: In these data, TCR beta diversity tracked strongly with naive T cell percentage.

Source material: blood. The sequence derives from a woman under 30 in good health. This chain joins TRBV7-2 and TRBJ2-4; weak D call: TRBD2 (5 bases). CDR3 protein: CASSLEFWGDTRNIQYF. The CDR3 nucleotides read TGTGCCAGCAGCTTAGAATTCTGGGGAGATACGAGAAACATTCAGTACTTC.